This T cell receptor (beta chain) was sequenced for a study of shared clonotypes between healthy human individuals. Study observations and caveats: Rarefaction revealed incomplete sorted-subset sequencing despite large depth. Blood was the sole source, and tissue repertoires probably differ.

The CDR3 runs to 13 residues. V shed 3 bases and J shed 4 bases, with 9 bases lying between them. Germline CDR1 is MGHRA and CDR2 is YSYEKL. Data came from immunoSEQ multiplex PCR; TCRdb stores just in-frame clones and leaves some out. The table records 2,500,000 or so clones, approximately 90% of them present only once. It was into CD45RA+ naive and CD45RA-negative memory subsets that the CD4+ cells were split. Regarding this clone: Its specificity is unknown. Other DNA sequences in this sample translate to the same CDR3.

The TCR was taken from a man aged 18 to 35 in good health. What was sequenced was naive CD4+ T cells sorted from blood. Subset in this sample: CD45RA+ positively selected. The J gene is TRBJ2-5, the V gene TRBV4-1; the D is unclear. The CDR3 spells CASSQVLGETQYF. CDR3 nucleotides: TGCGCCAGCAGCCAGGTCTTGGGAGAGACCCAGTACTTC.